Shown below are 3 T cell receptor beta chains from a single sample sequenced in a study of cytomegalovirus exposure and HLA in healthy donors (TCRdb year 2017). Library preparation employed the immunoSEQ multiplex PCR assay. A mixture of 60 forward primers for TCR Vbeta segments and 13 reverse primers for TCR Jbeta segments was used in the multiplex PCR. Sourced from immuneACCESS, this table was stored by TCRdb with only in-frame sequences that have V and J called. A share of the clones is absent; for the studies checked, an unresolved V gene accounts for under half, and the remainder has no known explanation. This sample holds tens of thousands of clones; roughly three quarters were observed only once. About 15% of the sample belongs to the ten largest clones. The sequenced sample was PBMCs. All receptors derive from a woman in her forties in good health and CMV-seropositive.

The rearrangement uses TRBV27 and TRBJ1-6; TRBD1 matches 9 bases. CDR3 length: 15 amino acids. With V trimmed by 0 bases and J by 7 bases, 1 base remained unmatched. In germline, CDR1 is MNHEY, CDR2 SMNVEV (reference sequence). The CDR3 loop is CASSLSGTGNSPLHF. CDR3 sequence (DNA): TGTGCCAGCAGTTTATCGGGGACAGGGAATTCACCCCTCCACTTT.

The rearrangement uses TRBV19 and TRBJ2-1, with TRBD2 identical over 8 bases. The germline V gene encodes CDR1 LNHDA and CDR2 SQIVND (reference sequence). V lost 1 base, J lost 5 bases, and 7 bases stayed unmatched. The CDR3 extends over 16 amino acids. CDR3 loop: CASSIVPSGLHNEQFF. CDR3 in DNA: TGTGCCAGTAGTATAGTGCCTAGCGGGCTCCACAATGAGCAGTTCTTC.

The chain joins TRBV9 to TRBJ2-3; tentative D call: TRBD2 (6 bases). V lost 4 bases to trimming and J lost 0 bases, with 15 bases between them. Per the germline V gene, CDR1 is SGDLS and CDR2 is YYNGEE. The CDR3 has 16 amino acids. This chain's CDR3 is CASSIPSGVSTDTQYF. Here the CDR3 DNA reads TGTGCCAGCAGCATTCCATCGGGGGTCAGCACAGATACGCAGTATTTT.